This TCR beta chain was found in a study of CD8+ T cells in alopecia areata listed by TCRdb under 2018. For the study in its entirety: Treated patients were enrolled in an open-label pilot trial of oral tofacitinib, 5 to 10 mg twice daily, for moderate-to-severe alopecia areata. RNA came from the PAXgene miRNA kit for fixed scalp, the miRNeasy kit for PBMCs, and the RNeasy kit for mouse skin. TCRbeta CDR3 regions were amplified by immunoSEQ multiplex PCR using 35 Vbeta forward and 13 Jbeta reverse primers. Clonality in the scalp was compared among normal scalp (n=4), patchy alopecia areata scalp (n=8), and alopecia totalis/universalis scalp (n=8). In humans, TCRbeta sequencing was performed on scalp tissue and on sorted CD4+ and CD8+ peripheral blood T cells from healthy controls and from patients with patchy or totalis/universalis alopecia areata. Tofacitinib was given for 6 to 18 months, followed by 6 months of follow-up off drug to assess delayed response and recurrence. Biopsies were taken from tofacitinib-treated patients at baseline and at 4 and 24 weeks of treatment, and a later scalp biopsy was taken in several of the tofacitinib-treated patients. The study used high-throughput TCRbeta sequencing to examine T cell clonal expansion in alopecia areata, in both the C3H/HeJ mouse model and human patients.

Overall study results and their limits: Shared TCR sequences between patients were less evident than in mice, which may be partly attributable to HLA diversity in the patient population. Scalp TCR repertoire analysis is complicated because resident alphabeta T cells in normal human skin are also sequenced, whereas mouse skin is dominated by gammadelta T cells. Higher clonality and more expanded CD8+ clones were observed in lesional scalp than in normal scalp, particularly in alopecia totalis/universalis, a finding suggestive of antigenic drive.

Explained via the paper, the time point label denotes: baseline before oral tofacitinib. Peripheral blood and lesional scalp punch biopsies were obtained from patients with alopecia areata. PBMCs were isolated by density centrifugation and stained for CD3, CD4 and CD8, after which CD4+ and CD8+ T cells were sorted on a FACSAria. With respect to this clone: Which antigen it targets is not known. It has no much larger one-base neighbor in the sample; base qualities were not kept.

Library preparation employed the immunoSEQ multiplex PCR assay. RNA was extracted from all samples and reverse transcribed into cDNA, which served as template for TCR sequencing. First-strand cDNA was synthesized with SuperScript III using a 2:1 mix of oligo-dT and random hexamers. A synthetic immune receptor repertoire was used to assess amplification bias, and residual bias was removed computationally. Regarding the original processing steps: Raw reads were preprocessed to remove errors, and CDR3 was defined by IMGT conventions from the conserved cysteine to phenylalanine. Clonality was computed by normalizing Shannon entropy by log2 of the number of productive unique TCRs and subtracting the result from 1. CD4 or CD8 identity of scalp clones was inferred by cross-referencing scalp TCRbeta sequences with sorted blood CD4 and CD8 repertoires. Not all clones reach the TCRdb copy of this immuneACCESS table, which keeps in-frame sequences only. Checked studies attribute under half of the gap to unresolved V genes and leave the rest unexplained. That table furnishes V, J and clone size, whereas the DNA furnished D and trimming. Within this sample are some 180,000 clones, with more than 60% of them counted one time only. The ten biggest clones cover 1.5% to 2% of the sample.

From the cysteine through the phenylalanine, the CDR3 covers 13 amino acids. Only CDR3 DNA remains: 39 bases, in frame from the first base. The germline V gene provides CDR1 SQVTM and CDR2 ANQGSEA. V is pruned by 6 bases and J by 5 bases, leaving 9 bases of the junction without a gene match. Specimen: CD4+ T cells sorted from blood, collected at week 0. The sequence was collected from a human donor with alopecia areata. The V and J genes are TRBV29-1 and TRBJ2-7; TRBD2 agrees with 8 junctional bases. The DNA sequence is as follows: TGCAGCGTCCAAAGCGGGGGTAGCGACGAGCAGTACTTC. Translated, this gives CSVQSGGSDEQYF.